These 13 T cell receptor beta chains were all obtained from the same sample, sequenced in a study of patients and donors after allogeneic stem cell transplantation. TCRdb re-derived calls from the RT-PCR reads in MiXCR, one entry per CDR3 protein. The sample consists of roughly 880,000 distinct CDR3 sequences, more than 15% of them appearing once. Sequences were obtained from blood, either unsorted or a sorted T cell fraction (not recorded which). Source of these receptors: a human donor who was either an allogeneic HSCT recipient or a stem cell or donor lymphocyte infusion donor (not recorded which). It is not recorded whose cells these are; they may come from a transplant donor.

The chain employs TRBV10-3 and TRBJ2-2; D gene unclear. Per germline, CDR1 ENHRY and CDR2 SYGVKD. Between the trimmed V and J ends, which lost 7 bases and 6 bases, there was a span of 15 bases. CDR3 length equals 14 residues. The CDR3 is CAIKVTLSPGELFF. The CDR3 DNA reads as TGTGCCATCAAAGTGACACTAAGTCCCGGGGAGCTGTTTTTT.

The rearrangement uses TRBV10-3 and TRBJ2-7, with D possibly being TRBD2 (6 bases). CDR1 is ENHRY, CDR2 SYGVKD, per germline. The ends were cut back, 6 bases at V and 2 bases at J, with 11 bases in the middle. The CDR3 spans 13 residues. For the CDR3, the DNA is TGTGCCATCAGCTGGGGGGAGACCTACGAGCAGTACTTC. Amino acid sequence: CAISWGETYEQYF.

This clonotype appeared many times. The chain has TRBV5-1 and TRBJ2-5; D possibly corresponds to TRBD1 (5 bases). V was shortened by 4 bases and J by 2 bases, with 9 bases between the two germline ends. CDR1 SGHRS and CDR2 YFSETQ come from the germline V gene. The CDR3 is made up of 13 amino acids. The CDR3 DNA reads as TGCGCCAGCAGCGTTGGACATCAAGAGACCCAGTACTTC. Translated: CASSVGHQETQYF. Complete variable domain (other parts from reference TRBV5-1 and TRBJ2-5): KAGVTQTPRYLIKTRGQQVTLSCSPISGHRSVSWYQQTPGQGLQFLFEYFSETQRNKGNFPGRFSGRQFSNSRSEMNVSTLELGDSALYLCASSVGHQETQYFGPGTRLLVL.

The V call is TRBV16, the J call TRBJ2-3; 7 bases are shared with TRBD1. The ends lost 2 bases at V and 13 bases at J; junction bases unmatched: 12. The CDR3 runs 14 residues. Per germline, CDR1 KGHSY and CDR2 FQNENV. CDR3 bases: TGTGCCAGCAGCCAACCTAAGACAGGGCCGGCTAAGTATTTT. Translated: CASSQPKTGPAKYF. Complete variable domain (other parts from reference TRBV16 and TRBJ2-3): GEEVAQTPKHLVRGEGQKAKLYCAPIKGHSYVFWYQQVLKNEFKFLISFQNENVFDETGMPKERFSAKCLPNSPCSLEIQATKLEDSAVYFCASSQPKTGPAKYFGPGTRLTVL.

The chain couples TRBV10-3 to TRBJ2-5; possibly TRBD2 for D (7 bases). The CDR3 runs to 19 residues. CDR1 is ENHRY and CDR2 is SYGVKD in the germline V gene. The V end was cut by 0 bases, the J end by 4 bases, with 24 bases between. The CDR3 coding sequence is TGTGCCATCAGTGAGTCAAGTCTGGCGGGGGCTTCTCTCTCAGAGACCCAGTACTTC. Amino acids: CAISESSLAGASLSETQYF.

This clonotype was seen only a few times. The chain uses TRBV9 and TRBJ1-6, with TRBD1 matching 9 bases. The CDR3 is 14 amino acids. Germline CDR1 is SGDLS and CDR2 is YYNGEE. V lost 3 bases and J lost 12; bases outside the gene matches: 7. The CDR3 region has the DNA TGTGCCAGCAGCGAAAGGACAGGGGCCGAACCCCTCCACTTT. Protein sequence: CASSERTGAEPLHF.

This chain connects TRBV5-1 to TRBJ2-3; TRBD1 might be the D (6 bases). This CDR3 is 18 amino acids long. Germline V CDR1 and CDR2: SGHRS, YFSETQ. Trimming pared 0 bases from V and 0 bases from J, leaving 17 bases between. CDR3 sequence: CASSLGAWDKTSTDTQYF. CDR3 in DNA: TGCGCCAGCAGCTTGGGGGCTTGGGACAAAACTAGCACAGATACGCAGTATTTT.

This clonotype turned up a few times. Mismatch with germline at one junction end may stem from a read error. The CDR3 here is CSASPPGGKQPQHF. The CDR3 DNA is TGCAGTGCTAGCCCCCCAGGGGGCAAACAGCCCCAGCATTTT. V gene TRBV20-1 combines with J gene TRBJ1-5; TRBD1 aligns across 8 bases. The CDR3 runs 14 residues. Per the germline V gene, CDR1 is DFQATT and CDR2 is SNEGSKA (reference sequence).

The chain uses TRBV21-1 and TRBJ2-7; the table's D call of TRBD1 was not tested on the DNA. TRBV21-1 is assigned pseudogene status. The CDR3 spans 15 residues. In DNA, the CDR3 is TGTGCCAGCAGCAAACGCCACAGGGGCAACTACGAGCAGTACTTC. Residues: CASSKRHRGNYEQYF.

The sample holds a few counts of this clonotype. The chain employs TRBV20-1 and TRBJ2-1, with 10 positions matching TRBD2. Germline CDR1 is DFQATT and CDR2 is SNEGSKA (reference sequence). Trimming removed 0 bases from V and 5 bases from J; junction bases left unmatched: 19. This CDR3 is 20 amino acids long. CDR3 amino acids: CSARDWRLAGVPPPHNEQFF. CDR3 DNA: TGCAGTGCTAGAGATTGGCGGCTAGCGGGAGTACCCCCCCCACACAATGAGCAGTTCTTC.

Only a few counts were recorded for this clonotype. The chain has TRBV3-1 and TRBJ2-1; 8 positions match TRBD2. The V segment lost 4 bases and the J segment 5 bases; nucleotides outside the gene matches: 13. Germline CDR1 and CDR2: LGHDT and YNNKEL (reference sequence). The CDR3 consists of 17 residues. The CDR3 DNA is TGTGCCAGCAGCCCGAGGGGCGGGAGGACGAGCGACAATGAGCAGTTCTTC. This translates into CASSPRGGRTSDNEQFF.

The chain joins TRBV7-2 to TRBJ1-6; TRBD1 matches 9 bases. Per the germline V gene, CDR1 is SGHTA and CDR2 is FQGNSA. Losses at the gene ends were 2 bases for V and 11 bases for J; bases not matched to a gene: 10. CDR3 length: 16 residues. The CDR3 DNA reads TGTGCCAGCAGCTTATCACAGGGGGCTAATCGGGCACCCCTCCACTTT. It codes for CASSLSQGANRAPLHF.

This clonotype was counted between two and nine times. The V gene is TRBV6-1, the J gene TRBJ2-7; 7 nucleotides line up with TRBD1. CDR1 is MNHNS, CDR2 SASEGT, per germline. J was trimmed by 5 bases and V by 6 bases; bases with no gene match: 13. CDR3 length: 15 residues. The CDR3 loop is CASRPLPDRRNEQYF. The CDR3 region has the DNA TGTGCCAGCAGGCCTCTTCCGGACAGGCGGAACGAGCAGTACTTC.